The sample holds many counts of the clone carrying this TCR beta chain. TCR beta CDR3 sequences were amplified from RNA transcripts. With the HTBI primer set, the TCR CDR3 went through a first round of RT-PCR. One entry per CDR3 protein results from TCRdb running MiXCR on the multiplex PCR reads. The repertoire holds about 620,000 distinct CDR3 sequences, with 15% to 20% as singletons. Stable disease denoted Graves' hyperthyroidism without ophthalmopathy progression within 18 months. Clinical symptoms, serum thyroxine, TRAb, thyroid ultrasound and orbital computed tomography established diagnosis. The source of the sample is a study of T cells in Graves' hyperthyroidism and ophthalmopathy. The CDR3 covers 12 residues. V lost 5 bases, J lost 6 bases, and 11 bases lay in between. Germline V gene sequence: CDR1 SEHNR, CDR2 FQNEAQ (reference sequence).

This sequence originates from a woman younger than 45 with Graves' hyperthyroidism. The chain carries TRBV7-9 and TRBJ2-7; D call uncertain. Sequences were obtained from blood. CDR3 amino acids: CASSLGSREQYF. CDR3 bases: TGTGCCAGCAGCCTAGGATCTCGCGAGCAGTACTTC.